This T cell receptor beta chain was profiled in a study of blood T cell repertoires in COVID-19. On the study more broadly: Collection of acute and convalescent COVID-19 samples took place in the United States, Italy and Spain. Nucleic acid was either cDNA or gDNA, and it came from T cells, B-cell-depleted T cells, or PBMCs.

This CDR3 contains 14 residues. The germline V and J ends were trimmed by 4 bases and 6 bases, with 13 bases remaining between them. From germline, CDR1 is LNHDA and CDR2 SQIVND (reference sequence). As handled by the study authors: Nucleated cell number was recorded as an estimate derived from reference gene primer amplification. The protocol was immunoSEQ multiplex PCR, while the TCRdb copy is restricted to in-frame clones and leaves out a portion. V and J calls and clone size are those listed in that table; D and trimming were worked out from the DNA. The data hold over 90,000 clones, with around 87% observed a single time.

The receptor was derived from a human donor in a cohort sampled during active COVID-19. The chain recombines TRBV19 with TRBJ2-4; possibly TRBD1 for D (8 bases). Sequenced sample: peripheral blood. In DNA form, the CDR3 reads TGTGCCAGTAGTACTACAGGGGGGGGAAACATTCAGTACTTC. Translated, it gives CASSTTGGGNIQYF.